This T cell receptor (beta chain) was observed in a study of OX40 agonist ivuxolimab in advanced cancers. Libraries were prepared by immunoSEQ multiplex PCR; TCRdb keeps only in-frame clonotypes and omits some of them. The sample carries tens of thousands of clones, 74% recorded once. Regarding the study as a whole: Expanded clones tended on average to be more numerous among CD8+ T cells than CD4+. Both blood CD4+ and CD8+ T cells showed clonal growth by week 6 at 0.1 to 3.0 mg/kg.

Details on this clone: The antigen is undetermined.

This CDR3 has 13 amino acids. V lost 8 bases and J lost 0, with 8 bases in between. Germline V gene sequence: CDR1 SGHTA, CDR2 FQGNSA. The rearrangement links TRBV7-2 to TRBJ1-5; D unclear. The receptor comes from an adult with an advanced solid tumor such as melanoma, head and neck, liver or kidney cancer. The specimen comprised CD4+ or CD8+ T cells sorted from blood, sampled in a trial of the OX40 agonist ivuxolimab. CDR3 sequence: CASGHYSNQPQHF. In DNA form, the CDR3 reads TGTGCCAGCGGCCATTATAGCAATCAGCCCCAGCATTTT.